The sample holds a few counts of the clone carrying this T cell receptor beta chain. The antigen remains undetermined. PCR was performed using 60 Vbeta and 13 Jbeta primers. Sequencing used immunoSEQ multiplex PCR; TCRdb keeps in-frame clones, though not all of them. The repertoire has approximately 59,000 clones, 68% of them found once; the top ten carry less than 20%. This entry comes from a study of cytomegalovirus exposure and HLA in healthy donors. The study, taken as a whole, reports: In vitro checks showed that three CMV-associated chains really do target CMV antigens.

There were likely unrecorded immune exposures, though donors were nominally healthy when sampled. This sequence was found in a man in his forties in good health and CMV-seropositive. Material: PBMCs.

The CDR3 bases are TGCAGCGTTGAAAACGGGGGGACAACCTATGGCTACACCTTC. Translating gives CSVENGGTTYGYTF. This rearrangement joins TRBV29-1 to TRBJ1-2; tentatively, D is TRBD1 (6 bases). CDR1 is SQVTM, CDR2 ANQGSEA, per germline. V lost 2 bases to trimming and J lost 4 bases, with 14 bases between them. CDR3 size: 14 residues.